Listed below are T cell receptor beta chains from one sample, sequenced in a study of blood T cell repertoires in COVID-19. Sequenced by immunoSEQ multiplex PCR; TCRdb stores in-frame clones only, minus some. The data hold about 50,000 clones, with around 83% observed a single time. Sequenced sample: peripheral blood. These receptors all come from a man between 65 and 85 years old with active COVID-19. CDR3s include the opening cysteine and the closing phenylalanine or tryptophan. D genes are given only for firm matches. Size values are once, few and many counts, or a class for expanded clones, and some rows have none.

j_call | clone_size | v_call | d_call | cdr3_nt | cdr3_aa
TRBJ2-1 | - | TRBV20-1 | TRBD1 | TGCAGTGGTAGTACAGGGGGCGGCTCCTACAATGAGCAGTTCTTC | CSGSTGGGSYNEQFF
TRBJ1-2 | - | TRBV10-3 | TRBD1 | TGTGCCATCAGTGGCGGAATGGGACAGAACTATGGCTACACCTTC | CAISGGMGQNYGYTF
TRBJ1-2 | - | TRBV12-3/TRBV12-4 | - | TGTGCCAGCAGTCTACAGGGAAACTATGGCTACACCTTC | CASSLQGNYGYTF
TRBJ1-1 | - | TRBV11-3 | TRBD1 | TGTGCCAGCAGCCCCAGGGGGCCCGGCTCTGAAGCTTTCTTT | CASSPRGPGSEAFF
TRBJ2-7 | - | TRBV7-2 | - | TGTGCCAGCAGCTTAGCTGGGCGGGGGCCCTACGAGCAGTACTTC | CASSLAGRGPYEQYF
TRBJ2-7 | - | TRBV18 | TRBD1 | TGTGCCAGCTCACCCTTCAGGACAGGCGGACTCAGCTACGAGCAGTACTTC | CASSPFRTGGLSYEQYF
TRBJ1-1 | - | TRBV30 | - | TGTGCCTGGAGTGTACGGAAAGGGGCGGAAAGTGAAGCTTTCTTT | CAWSVRKGAESEAFF
TRBJ2-5 | - | TRBV5-1 | TRBD2 | TGCGCCAGCAGCCTAGCGGGGTACCAAGAGACCCAGTACTTC | CASSLAGYQETQYF
TRBJ1-4 | once | TRBV7-9 | - | TGTGCCAGCAGCTTACGCAGGGAAGATGAAAAACTGTTTTTT | CASSLRREDEKLFF
TRBJ2-7 | once | TRBV10-3 | - | TGTGCCATCAGCGTCGACAGATTCTCCTACGAGCAGTACTTC | CAISVDRFSYEQYF
TRBJ2-7 | - | TRBV28 | TRBD1 | TGTGCCAGCAGTACCGGACAGGGGGTAAACGAGCAGTACTTC | CASSTGQGVNEQYF
TRBJ1-6 | - | TRBV27 | - | TGTGCCAGCAGTATTGCAGGACTGAATAATTCACCCCTCCACTTT | CASSIAGLNNSPLHF
TRBJ2-1 | - | TRBV11-2 | - | TGTGCCAGCAGCTTAGTGTCCCGGGGTGAGCAGTTCTTC | CASSLVSRGEQFF
TRBJ1-1 | - | TRBV27 | TRBD1 | TGTGCCAGCAACCCCGGGACAGGGGGCTGGACTGAAGCTTTCTTT | CASNPGTGGWTEAFF
TRBJ2-5 | - | TRBV7-8 | TRBD2 | TGTGCCAGCAGCTTAGTAACTAGCGGACTACAAGAGACCCAGTACTTC | CASSLVTSGLQETQYF
TRBJ1-3 | - | TRBV4-1 | - | TGCGCCAGCAGCCAAGTACCAGGGACAACCGTGAACGGGCATATATTT | CASSQVPGTTVNGHIF
TRBJ2-3 | - | TRBV7-2 | TRBD2 | TGTGCCAGCAGCTTTAGGGGACTAGCGGGGGCGAGGGATACGCAGTATTTT | CASSFRGLAGARDTQYF
TRBJ2-3 | few | TRBV5-3 | - | TGTGCCAGAAGCTCCCTGGCCGGGACACCTAAAGGAGATACGCAGTATTTT | CARSSLAGTPKGDTQYF
TRBJ2-7 | - | TRBV5-1 | - | TGCGCCAGCAGCCCAACGGAGGGCCCAAACGAGCAGTACTTC | CASSPTEGPNEQYF
TRBJ1-4 | - | TRBV28 | - | TGTGCCAGCAGCTCGACAGGTATTAATGAAAAACTGTTTTTT | CASSSTGINEKLFF
TRBJ2-7 | - | TRBV7-9 | TRBD1 | TGTGCCAGCAGCCAGGGACAGGGGCGAGGGTACGAGCAGTACTTC | CASSQGQGRGYEQYF
TRBJ1-5 | - | TRBV4-1 | - | TGCGCCAGCAGCCAAGATGTCGGCGGGGGCAATCAGCCCCAGCATTTT | CASSQDVGGGNQPQHF
TRBJ1-2 | - | TRBV5-6 | TRBD1 | TGTGCCAGCAGCTTGAACAGGGGGAGCGGCTACACCTTC | CASSLNRGSGYTF
TRBJ1-2 | - | TRBV18 | - | TGTGCCAGCTCACTACAAGTCAAAATCAACTATGGCTACACCTTC | CASSLQVKINYGYTF
TRBJ1-5 | - | TRBV19 | TRBD1 | TGTGCCAGTAGTATAGAGGGACAGGGGGCTCAGCCCCAGCATTTT | CASSIEGQGAQPQHF
TRBJ2-7 | - | TRBV13 | - | TGTGCCAGCAGCTTAGAAACAGGGCAACAGTACTTC | CASSLETGQQYF
TRBJ1-4 | few | TRBV5-4 | - | TGTGCCAGCAGCCAGGCAGGGGTTTCTAATGAAAAACTGTTTTTT | CASSQAGVSNEKLFF
TRBJ1-5 | - | TRBV7-2 | - | TGTGCCAGCAGCTACCTGACAGGCAGCAATCAGCCCCAGCATTTT | CASSYLTGSNQPQHF
TRBJ2-5 | - | TRBV3-1/TRBV3-2 | - | TGTGCCAGCAGCCCACGCGTAGGTGATGGAGAAGAGACCCAGTACTTC | CASSPRVGDGEETQYF
TRBJ2-7 | - | TRBV7-2 | TRBD2 | TGTGCCAGCAGCTCCCTAGCGGGGGGATATGAGCAGTACTTC | CASSSLAGGYEQYF
TRBJ2-7 | few | TRBV7-9 | TRBD1 | TGTGCCAGCAGCCCCCCTACAGGGGAAACCGCCTACGAGCAGTACTTC | CASSPPTGETAYEQYF
TRBJ2-1 | - | TRBV5-1 | - | TGCGCCAGCAGCTTACAGGGAAAGTCCTACAATGAGCAGTTCTTC | CASSLQGKSYNEQFF
TRBJ1-1 | - | TRBV12-3/TRBV12-4 | - | TGTGCCAGCAGCGAGGTATTCACTGAAGCTTTCTTT | CASSEVFTEAFF
TRBJ1-6 | - | TRBV25-1 | TRBD1 | TGTGCCAGCAGTGAATGGGCAGGGGGCGTGTCACCCCTCCACTTT | CASSEWAGGVSPLHF
TRBJ2-5 | - | TRBV2 | - | TGTGCCAGCAGGCCCGACAGGAGCCAAGAGACCCAGTACTTC | CASRPDRSQETQYF
TRBJ1-5 | - | TRBV30 | TRBD1 | TGTGCCTGGGGGCGCCAAGGACAGGGTAGGCAGCCCCAGCATTTT | CAWGRQGQGRQPQHF
TRBJ1-3 | - | TRBV7-9 | - | TGTGCACTTCTTGCCCGCCCCTCTGGAAACACCATATATTTT | CALLARPSGNTIYF
TRBJ1-3 | - | TRBV29-1 | TRBD1 | TGCAGCGTACGGGACAGCGGAGGAAACACCATATATTTT | CSVRDSGGNTIYF
TRBJ1-1 | - | TRBV6-5 | TRBD1 | TGTGCCAGCAGTCCCCGACAGGGCTCGAGCACTGAAGCTTTCTTT | CASSPRQGSSTEAFF
TRBJ1-1 | - | TRBV7-9 | - | TGTGCCAGCAGCTTAACAGGTGGGGGGGCGGCTTTCTTT | CASSLTGGGAAFF
TRBJ2-1 | - | TRBV10-3 | TRBD1 | TGTGCCATCAGGGGACAGGGGCGTTACAATGAGCAGTTCTTC | CAIRGQGRYNEQFF
TRBJ2-2 | few | TRBV4-1 | TRBD1 | TGCGCCAGCAGCCAAGTAAAGGGGGCAGCCGGGGAGCTGTTTTTT | CASSQVKGAAGELFF
TRBJ2-7 | - | TRBV5-1 | TRBD1 | TGCGCCAGCAGCTTGGGGGACAGTTACTCCTACGAGCAGTACTTC | CASSLGDSYSYEQYF
TRBJ2-1 | - | TRBV5-8 | - | TGTGCCAGCAGCTTGGCCGGGGTGGGCTACAATGAGCAGTTCTTC | CASSLAGVGYNEQFF
TRBJ1-4 | - | TRBV27 | - | TGTGCCAGCAAGGCCGGAGGAAAAGGCGAAAAACTGTTTTTT | CASKAGGKGEKLFF
TRBJ2-3 | - | TRBV11-1 | TRBD2 | TGTGCCAGCAGACCTTCAAGGACTAGCGGGGAGGATACGCAGTATTTT | CASRPSRTSGEDTQYF
TRBJ2-6 | - | TRBV4-3 | - | TGCGCCAGCAGCCAAGAATGGCGGGGCTCTGGGGCCAACGTCCTGACTTTC | CASSQEWRGSGANVLTF
TRBJ2-7 | - | TRBV4-1 | - | TGCGCCAGCAGCCAAGCGATTACAGGGACCTACGAGCAGTACTTC | CASSQAITGTYEQYF
TRBJ2-3 | - | TRBV7-6 | - | TGTGCCAGCAGCTTTAACGGACACGGAGAAGATACGCAGTATTTT | CASSFNGHGEDTQYF
TRBJ1-2 | - | TRBV4-3 | - | TGCGCCAGCAGCCAAGGTTGGGACGGGACTCAGGGCTACACCTTC | CASSQGWDGTQGYTF
TRBJ1-5 | once | TRBV2 | TRBD1 | TGTGCCAGCACCCGGGGGGACAGGGGCAGCAATCAGCCCCAGCATTTT | CASTRGDRGSNQPQHF
TRBJ2-2 | - | TRBV6-5 | - | TGTGCCAGCATAGGACAGTCGAACACCGGGGAGCTGTTTTTT | CASIGQSNTGELFF
TRBJ2-7 | - | TRBV14 | TRBD1 | TGTGCCAGCAGCCGCTGGACAGGGAACGAGCAGTACTTC | CASSRWTGNEQYF
TRBJ1-1 | few | TRBV27 | - | TGTGCCAGCAGTAATCACAGAGCCACTGAAGCTTTCTTT | CASSNHRATEAFF
TRBJ1-3 | - | TRBV7-2 | - | TGTGCCAGCAGCACTGGACAGGGAAACACCATATATTTT | CASSTGQGNTIYF